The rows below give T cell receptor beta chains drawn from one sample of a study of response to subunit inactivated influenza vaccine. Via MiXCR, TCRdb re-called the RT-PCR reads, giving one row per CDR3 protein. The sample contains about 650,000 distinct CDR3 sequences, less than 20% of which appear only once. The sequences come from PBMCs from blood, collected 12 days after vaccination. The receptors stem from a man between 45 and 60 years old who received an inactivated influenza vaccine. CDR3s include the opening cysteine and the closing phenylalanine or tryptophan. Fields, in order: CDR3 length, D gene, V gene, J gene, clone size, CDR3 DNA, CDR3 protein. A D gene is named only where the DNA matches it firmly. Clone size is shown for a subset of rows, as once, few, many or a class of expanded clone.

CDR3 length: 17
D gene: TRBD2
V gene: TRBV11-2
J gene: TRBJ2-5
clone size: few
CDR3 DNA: TGTGCCAGCAGCTTAGACAGGACTAGCGGGTTCCGGGAGACCCAGTACTTC
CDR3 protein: CASSLDRTSGFRETQYF

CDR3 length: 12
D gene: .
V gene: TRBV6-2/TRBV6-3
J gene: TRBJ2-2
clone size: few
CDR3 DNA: TGTGCCAGCAGTCGGACTTTCGGGGAGCTGTTTTTT
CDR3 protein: CASSRTFGELFF

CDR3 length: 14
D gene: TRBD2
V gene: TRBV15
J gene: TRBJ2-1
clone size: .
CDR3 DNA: TGTGCCACCAGCAGAGATCTGGGGGGGAATGAGCAGTTCTTC
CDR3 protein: CATSRDLGGNEQFF

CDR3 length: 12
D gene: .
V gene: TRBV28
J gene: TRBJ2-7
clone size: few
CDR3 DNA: TGTGCCAGCAGTTTGGAGTATGGGGAGCAGTACTTC
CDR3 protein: CASSLEYGEQYF

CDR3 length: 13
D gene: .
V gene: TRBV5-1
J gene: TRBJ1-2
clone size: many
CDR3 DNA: TGCGCCAGCACGGGCCAAGCTCACTATGGCTACACCTTC
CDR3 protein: CASTGQAHYGYTF

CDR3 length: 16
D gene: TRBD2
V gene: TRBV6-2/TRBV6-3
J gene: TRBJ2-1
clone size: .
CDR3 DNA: TGTGCCAGCAGTTACTCTTCCGGGAGGGCCCACAATGAGCAGTTCTTC
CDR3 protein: CASSYSSGRAHNEQFF

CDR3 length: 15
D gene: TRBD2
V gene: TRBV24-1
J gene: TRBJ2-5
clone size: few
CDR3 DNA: TGTGCCACCGGCGAGCGGGATTGGTACCAAGAGACCCAGTACTTC
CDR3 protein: CATGERDWYQETQYF

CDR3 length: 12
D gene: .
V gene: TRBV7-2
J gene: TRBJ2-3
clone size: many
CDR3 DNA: TGTGCCAGCAGCGCAAACACAGATACGCAGTATTTT
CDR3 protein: CASSANTDTQYF

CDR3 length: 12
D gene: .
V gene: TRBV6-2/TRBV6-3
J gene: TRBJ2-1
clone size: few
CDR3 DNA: TGTGCCAGCTTTTCAGATTACAATGAGCAGTTCTTC
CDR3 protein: CASFSDYNEQFF

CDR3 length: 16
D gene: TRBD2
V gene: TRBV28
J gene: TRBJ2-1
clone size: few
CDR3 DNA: TGTGCCAGCAGTTTTATGTATCCTAGCGGGAGGGAAGAGCAGTTCTTC
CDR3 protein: CASSFMYPSGREEQFF

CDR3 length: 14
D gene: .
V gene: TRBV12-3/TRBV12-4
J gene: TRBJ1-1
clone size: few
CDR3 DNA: TGTGCCAGCAGTTTAGGCAGGGAGAACACTGAAGCTTTCTTT
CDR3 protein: CASSLGRENTEAFF

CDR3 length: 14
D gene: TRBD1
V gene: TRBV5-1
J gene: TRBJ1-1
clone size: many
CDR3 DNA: TGCGCCAGCAGCTTGGGACAGGGAGGCACTGAAGCTTTCTTT
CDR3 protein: CASSLGQGGTEAFF

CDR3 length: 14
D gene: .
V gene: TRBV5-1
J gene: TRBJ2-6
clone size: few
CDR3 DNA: TGCGCCAGCACCCCCCTAGCTGGGGCCAACGTCCTGACTTTC
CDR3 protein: CASTPLAGANVLTF

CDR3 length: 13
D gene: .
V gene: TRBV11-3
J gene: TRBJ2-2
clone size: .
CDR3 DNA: TGTGCCAGCAGCCCTCAGTTCGCCGGGGAGCTGTTTTTT
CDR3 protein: CASSPQFAGELFF

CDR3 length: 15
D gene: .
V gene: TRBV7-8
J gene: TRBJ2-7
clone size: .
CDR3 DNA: TGTGCCAGCAGCCCCTGGGGGTTGGGGACCTACGAGCAGTACTTC
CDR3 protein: CASSPWGLGTYEQYF

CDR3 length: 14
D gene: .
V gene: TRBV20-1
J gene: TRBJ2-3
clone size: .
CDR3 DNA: TGCAGTGCGTACAGAGAAACCGGCACAGATACGCAGTATTTT
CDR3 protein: CSAYRETGTDTQYF

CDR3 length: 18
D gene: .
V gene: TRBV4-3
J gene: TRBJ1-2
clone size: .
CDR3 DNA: TGCGCCAGCAGCCAAGATATCGCAGCAGGGTCGACTAACTATGGCTACACCTTC
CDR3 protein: CASSQDIAAGSTNYGYTF

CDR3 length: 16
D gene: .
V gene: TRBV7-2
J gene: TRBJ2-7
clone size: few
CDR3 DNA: TGTGCCAGCAGCTTAGTAGCTAGCGCGACCTCCTACGAGCAGTACTTC
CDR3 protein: CASSLVASATSYEQYF

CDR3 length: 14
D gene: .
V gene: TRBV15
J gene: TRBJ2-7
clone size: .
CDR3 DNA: TGTGCCACCCCCCCACCCGGGCTTACCTACGAGCAGTACTTC
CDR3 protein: CATPPPGLTYEQYF

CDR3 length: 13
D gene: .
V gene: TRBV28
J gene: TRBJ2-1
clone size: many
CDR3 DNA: TGTGCCAGCAGTTTATGGGATTTCAATGAGCAGTTCTTC
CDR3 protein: CASSLWDFNEQFF

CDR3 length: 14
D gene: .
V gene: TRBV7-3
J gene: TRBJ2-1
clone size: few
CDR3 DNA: TGTGCCAGCAGCTTAGTTAAAGTCGCGGGTGAGCAGTTCTTC
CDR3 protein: CASSLVKVAGEQFF

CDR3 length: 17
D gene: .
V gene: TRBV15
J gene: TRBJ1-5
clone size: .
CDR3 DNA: TGTGCCACCAGCAGAGATGCCCACAGATATAGCAATCAGCCCCAGCATTTT
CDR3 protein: CATSRDAHRYSNQPQHF

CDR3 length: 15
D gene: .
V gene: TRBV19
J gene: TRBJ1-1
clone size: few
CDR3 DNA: TGTGCCAGTAGTATAGTTCCGGGGACGGGCACTGAAGCTTTCTTT
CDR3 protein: CASSIVPGTGTEAFF

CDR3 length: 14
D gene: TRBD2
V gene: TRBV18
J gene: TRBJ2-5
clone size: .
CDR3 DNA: TGTGCCAGCTCACCGACTAGCGGGAGACAGACCCAGTACTTC
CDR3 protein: CASSPTSGRQTQYF

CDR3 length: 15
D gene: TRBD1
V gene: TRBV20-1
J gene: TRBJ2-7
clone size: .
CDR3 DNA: TGCAGTGCTAGACGGCCGGACAGGATGACCACCGAGCAGTACTTC
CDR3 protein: CSARRPDRMTTEQYF

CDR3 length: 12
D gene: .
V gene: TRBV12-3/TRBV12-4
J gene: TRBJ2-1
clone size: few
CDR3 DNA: TGTGCCAGCAGTTTCTCACAGGGAGAAGGGTTCTTC
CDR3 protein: CASSFSQGEGFF

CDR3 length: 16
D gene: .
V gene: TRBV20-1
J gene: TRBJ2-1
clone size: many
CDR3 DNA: TGCAGTGCTAGAGATCTCGAAGGGAGCCCCTACAATGAGCAGTTCTTC
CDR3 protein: CSARDLEGSPYNEQFF

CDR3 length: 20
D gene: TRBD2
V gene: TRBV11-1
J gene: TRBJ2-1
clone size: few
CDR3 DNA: TGTGCCAGCAGCGCACCCTCGGGGTTTAGCGGGAGGGAAACCTACAATGAGCAGTTCTTC
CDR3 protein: CASSAPSGFSGRETYNEQFF

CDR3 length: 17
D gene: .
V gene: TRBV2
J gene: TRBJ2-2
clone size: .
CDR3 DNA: TGTGCCAGCAGTGGACCCCGGGACACGGGAAACACCGGGGAGCTGTTTTTT
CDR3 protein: CASSGPRDTGNTGELFF

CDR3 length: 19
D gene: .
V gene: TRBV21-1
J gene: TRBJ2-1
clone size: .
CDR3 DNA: TGTGCCAGCAGCAAAAAGATCTTCACTAGCGGGAGAAGATACAATGAGCAGTTCTTC
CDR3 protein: CASSKKIFTSGRRYNEQFF

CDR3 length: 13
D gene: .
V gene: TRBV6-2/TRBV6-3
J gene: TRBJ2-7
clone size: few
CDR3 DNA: TGTGCCAGCAGTTACGGGGATTCCTACGAGCAGTACTTC
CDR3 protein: CASSYGDSYEQYF

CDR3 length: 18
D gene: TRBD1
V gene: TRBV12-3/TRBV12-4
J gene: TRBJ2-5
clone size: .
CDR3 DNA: TGTGCCAGCAGTTTAGCGCTGGACAGGGGGGTTTTCCAAGAGACCCAGTACTTC
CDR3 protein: CASSLALDRGVFQETQYF

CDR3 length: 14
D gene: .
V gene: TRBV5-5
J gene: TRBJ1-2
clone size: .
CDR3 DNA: TGTGCCAGCAGCGGAGGGGACCGGGGGTATGGCTACACCTTC
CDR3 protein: CASSGGDRGYGYTF

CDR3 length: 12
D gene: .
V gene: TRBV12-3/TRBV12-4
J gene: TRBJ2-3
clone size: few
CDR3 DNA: TGTGCCAGCAGCTTGGACAGTCATACGCAGTATTTT
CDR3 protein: CASSLDSHTQYF

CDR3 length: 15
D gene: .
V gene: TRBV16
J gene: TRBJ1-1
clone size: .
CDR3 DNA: TGTGCCAGCAGCCCCAGGTTAAGAGGGGACACTGAAGCTTTCTTT
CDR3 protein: CASSPRLRGDTEAFF

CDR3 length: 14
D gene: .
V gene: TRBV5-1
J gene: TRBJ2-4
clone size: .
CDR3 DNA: TGCGCCAGCAGCATAGACGCGGTTCTAGGGTTTCAGTACTTC
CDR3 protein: CASSIDAVLGFQYF

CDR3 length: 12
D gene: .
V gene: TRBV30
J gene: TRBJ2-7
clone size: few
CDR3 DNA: TGTGCCTGGAGCCGGGACTCCTACGAGCAGTACTTC
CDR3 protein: CAWSRDSYEQYF

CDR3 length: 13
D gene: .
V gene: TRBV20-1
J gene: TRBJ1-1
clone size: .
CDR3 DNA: TGCAGTGCTAGCCTGCGCGCCCAGTCTGAAGCTTTCTTT
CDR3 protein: CSASLRAQSEAFF

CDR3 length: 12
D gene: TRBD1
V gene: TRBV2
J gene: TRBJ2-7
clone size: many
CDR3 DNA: TGTGCCAGTCGGACAGGGGGCGACGAGCAGTACTTC
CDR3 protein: CASRTGGDEQYF

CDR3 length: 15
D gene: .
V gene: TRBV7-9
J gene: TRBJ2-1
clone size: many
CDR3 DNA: TGTGCCAGCAGCTTAGGAGGTCTTTTTTACAATGAGCAGTTCTTC
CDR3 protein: CASSLGGLFYNEQFF

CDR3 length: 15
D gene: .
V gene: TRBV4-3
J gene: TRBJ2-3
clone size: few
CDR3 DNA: TGCGCCAGCAGCCAAGGGGGACGGATCACAGATACGCAGTATTTT
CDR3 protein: CASSQGGRITDTQYF

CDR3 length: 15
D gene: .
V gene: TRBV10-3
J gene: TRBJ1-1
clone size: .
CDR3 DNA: TGTGCCATCAGTGACCCTGGGAACATGAACACTGAAGCTTTCTTT
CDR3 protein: CAISDPGNMNTEAFF

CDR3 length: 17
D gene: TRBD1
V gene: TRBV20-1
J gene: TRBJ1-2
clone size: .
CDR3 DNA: TGCAGTGCTAGAGATAGGGAGGACACAGGGGGCGGTTATGGCTACACCTTC
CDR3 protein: CSARDREDTGGGYGYTF

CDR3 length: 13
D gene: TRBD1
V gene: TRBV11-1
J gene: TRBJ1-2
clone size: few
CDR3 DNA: TGTGCCAGCAGGCGGGACAGGGGGTATGGCTACACCTTC
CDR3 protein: CASRRDRGYGYTF

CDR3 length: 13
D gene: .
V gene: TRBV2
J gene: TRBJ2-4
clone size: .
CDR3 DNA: TGTGCCAGCAGTGATAAACCTAGGGACATTCAGTACTTC
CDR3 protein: CASSDKPRDIQYF